Listed here are 25 T cell receptor beta chains from one sample, sequenced in a study of blood T cell repertoires in COVID-19 (TCRdb year 2020). Receptor libraries were prepared by the immunoSEQ multiplex PCR assay. Here the immuneACCESS table is served through TCRdb, limited to in-frame sequences with V and J called. Missing clones are a known gap in these copies; in checked studies unresolved V genes cover under half, and the rest lacks a known reason. This sample has roughly 300,000 clones in its table, and roughly 85% of those were observed once. The top ten clones comprise roughly 9.4% of the sample. Sequencing used peripheral blood. All receptors come from a woman aged 45-60 years who had recovered from COVID-19.

The J gene is TRBJ1-2, the V gene TRBV20-1, with D tentatively TRBD1 (5 bases). Between the trimmed V and J ends, which lost 3 bases and 3 bases, there was a span of 8 bases. The CDR3 is made up of 12 amino acids. CDR1 is DFQATT, CDR2 SNEGSKA, per germline (reference sequence). Here the CDR3 reads CSASTGYYGYTF. In DNA form, the CDR3 reads TGCAGTGCTAGTACAGGCTACTATGGCTACACCTTC.

This clone was observed a few times. The rearrangement links TRBV9 to TRBJ2-1; no firm D call. The CDR3 totals 15 residues. From germline, CDR1 is SGDLS and CDR2 YYNGEE. The V end was cut by 0 bases, the J end by 0 bases, with 7 bases between. The CDR3 here is CASSVASTSYNEQFF. The CDR3 bases are TGTGCCAGCAGCGTAGCAAGCACCTCCTACAATGAGCAGTTCTTC.

J is TRBJ1-6 and V is TRBV6-4, with 7 nucleotides matching TRBD1. The CDR3 spans 14 residues. Germline trimming cut 2 bases from V and 10 bases from J; bases unmatched to any gene: 5. Germline V gives CDR1 MRHNA, CDR2 SNTAGT. CDR3: CASSDAGGRSPLHF. Written as DNA, the CDR3 is TGTGCCAGCAGTGACGCAGGGGGAAGGTCACCCCTCCACTTT.

The rearrangement joins TRBV28 to TRBJ2-6; 9 bases fit TRBD1. This CDR3 has 18 amino acids. Germline trimming cut 6 bases from V and 4 bases from J; bases unmatched to any gene: 13. Germline V CDR1 and CDR2: MDHEN, SYDVKM. DNA for the CDR3: TGTGCCAGCAGCCCGGGACAGGGATATATTCGAGGGGCCAACGTCCTGACTTTC. This encodes CASSPGQGYIRGANVLTF. Filled out from reference TRBV28 and TRBJ2-6, the complete variable domain reads DVKVTQSSRYLVKRTGEKVFLECVQDMDHENMFWYRQDPGLGLRLIYFSYDVKMKEKGDIPEGYSVSREKKERFSLILESASTNQTSMYLCASSPGQGYIRGANVLTFGAGSRLTVL.

This sequence joins TRBV21-1 and TRBJ1-5. TRBV21-1 is a known pseudogene. This CDR3 is built from 17 residues. In DNA form, the CDR3 reads TGTGCCAGCAGCAAAGGATTAGGGGGGGAGCCTTATCAGCCCCAGCATTTT. Amino acid sequence: CASSKGLGGEPYQPQHF.

This chain connects TRBV27 to TRBJ1-6; TRBD1 matches 10 bases. There are 16 residues in the CDR3. J was trimmed by 4 bases and V by 5 bases; bases with no gene match: 5. The V gene's germline CDR1 is MNHEY and CDR2 SMNVEV (reference sequence). CDR3 region: CASSPGQGTYNSPLHF. The CDR3 nucleotides are TGTGCCAGCAGTCCGGGACAGGGGACTTATAATTCACCCCTCCACTTT.

The rearrangement links TRBV2 to TRBJ1-1, with D perhaps matching TRBD1 (6 bases). Trimming took off 4 bases at V and 6 bases at J, with 15 bases between the two ends. CDR1 is SNHLY and CDR2 is FYNNEI in the germline V gene. The CDR3 has 14 residues. The DNA for the CDR3 is TGTGCCAGCAGTGCCATGGGGACAAGCGCTGAAGCTTTCTTT. Amino acid sequence: CASSAMGTSAEAFF.

J is TRBJ2-5 and V is TRBV6-5; 7 bases are shared with TRBD1. The CDR3 spans 15 residues. Trimming cost V 7 bases and J 2 bases; bases outside gene matches: 10. Germline V gene sequence: CDR1 MNHEY, CDR2 SVGAGI. The CDR3 DNA sequence: TGTGCCAGCAAACCGTGGGGACAGACTCAAGAGACCCAGTACTTC. Its translation: CASKPWGQTQETQYF.

The genes are TRBV5-4 and TRBJ2-3, with TRBD2 matching 14 bases. V lost 4 bases to trimming and J lost 2 bases; unmatched junction nucleotides: 6. This CDR3 spans 17 amino acids. Germline V gene sequence: CDR1 SGHNT, CDR2 YYREEE (reference sequence). The CDR3 coding sequence is TGTGCCAGCAGCAAGGGGACTAGCGGGGGAGTCACAGATACGCAGTATTTT. It yields the protein CASSKGTSGGVTDTQYF.

The chain combines TRBV19 with TRBJ2-5, with D perhaps matching TRBD2 (5 bases). There are 13 residues in the CDR3. V was shortened by 6 bases and J by 2 bases, with 10 bases between the two germline ends. CDR1 is LNHDA, CDR2 SQIVND, per germline (reference sequence). CDR3 DNA: TGTGCCAGTAGCTGGACTCCACAAGAGACCCAGTACTTC. Translated: CASSWTPQETQYF. The full variable domain, rest sourced from reference TRBV19 and TRBJ2-5, is DGGITQSPKYLFRKEGQNVTLSCEQNLNHDAMYWYRQDPGQGLRLIYYSQIVNDFQKGDIAEGYSVSREKKESFPLTVTSAQKNPTAFYLCASSWTPQETQYFGPGTRLLVL.

The chain couples TRBV7-3 to TRBJ2-5; 8 nucleotides match TRBD2. In germline, CDR1 is SGHTA, CDR2 FQGTGA. V shed 1 base and J 5 bases; nucleotides not matched to a gene: 9. The CDR3 runs 16 residues. The CDR3 here is CASSLNGRALWETQYF. CDR3 coding DNA: TGTGCCAGCAGCTTAAACGGGAGGGCCCTGTGGGAGACCCAGTACTTC.

This chain connects TRBV29-1 to TRBJ1-2; D might be TRBD1 (6 bases). Trimming pared 4 bases from V and 7 bases from J, leaving 10 bases between. Per the germline V gene, CDR1 is SQVTM and CDR2 is ANQGSEA. This CDR3 spans 11 amino acids. CDR3 protein: CSVGTVPGYTF. The CDR3, as DNA: TGCAGCGTTGGGACAGTTCCTGGCTACACCTTC.

The V and J genes are TRBV6-5 and TRBJ2-3; D uncertain. Per the germline V gene, CDR1 is MNHEY and CDR2 is SVGAGI. This CDR3 comprises 14 residues. V gave up 6 bases and J gave up 0 bases, with 10 bases separating them. The DNA for the CDR3 is TGTGCCAGCAGCTTAGTATCCAGCACAGATACGCAGTATTTT. It codes for CASSLVSSTDTQYF.

The chain couples TRBV15 to TRBJ2-1; possibly TRBD1 for D (6 bases). This CDR3 spans 11 amino acids. CDR1 is LNHNV, CDR2 YYDKDF, per germline (reference sequence). Trimming took off 3 bases at V and 11 bases at J, with 8 bases between the two ends. In DNA form, the CDR3 reads TGTGCCACCAGCAGGGACAGTCAGCAGTTCTTC. Encoded protein: CATSRDSQQFF.

This clone has just one count. CDR3 protein: CASSWDTNYGYTF. The CDR3 nucleotides read TGTGCCAGCAGTTGGGACACCAACTATGGCTACACCTTC. The rearrangement joins TRBV6-2 or TRBV6-3 to TRBJ1-2; the D gene is possibly TRBD1 (6 bases). The CDR3 runs to 13 residues. The germline V and J ends were trimmed by 4 bases and 2 bases, with 8 bases remaining between them. The germline CDR1 and CDR2 sequences are MNHEY and SVGEGT.

The gene calls are TRBV4-3 and TRBJ2-2; 11 bases align to TRBD2. From germline, CDR1 is LGHNA and CDR2 YSLEER. The CDR3 is 15 amino acids. With 4 bases clipped from V and 5 bases from J, the junction kept 3 bases outside the gene matches. The CDR3 coding sequence is TGCGCCAGCAGCCGAGTAGCGGGAGGGACCGGGGAGCTGTTTTTT. Its translation: CASSRVAGGTGELFF.

The J gene is TRBJ2-5, the V gene TRBV9, with 11 bases lining up with TRBD1. The V segment lost 4 bases and the J segment 1 base; nucleotides outside the gene matches: 6. CDR3 length equals 16 residues. Looked up from germline, CDR1 is SGDLS and CDR2 is YYNGEE. In nucleotides, the CDR3 is TGTGCCAGCAGCCCACGCGGACAGGGGGCCCAAGAGACCCAGTACTTC. This codes for CASSPRGQGAQETQYF. Supplemented by reference TRBV9 and TRBJ2-5, the full variable domain reads DSGVTQTPKHLITATGQRVTLRCSPRSGDLSVYWYQQSLDQGLQFLIQYYNGEERAKGNILERFSAQQFPDLHSELNLSSLELGDSALYFCASSPRGQGAQETQYFGPGTRLLVL.

Only one count was recorded for this clone. The CDR3 loop reads CASILSGSYEQYF. CDR3 sequence (DNA): TGTGCCAGCATCCTTAGCGGCTCCTACGAGCAGTACTTC. This rearrangement joins TRBV2 to TRBJ2-7, with a weak D call TRBD2 (6 bases). Germline assignment: CDR1 SNHLY and CDR2 FYNNEI. Trimming took off 7 bases at V and 0 bases at J, with 10 bases between the two ends. CDR3 length equals 13 residues.

The chain is built from TRBV28 and TRBJ2-5; 11 bases fit TRBD1. The junction had 9 bases not matched to a gene; V was cut back by 7 bases and J by 5 bases. There are 15 residues in the CDR3. CDR1 and CDR2 from the germline V gene are MDHEN and SYDVKM. This chain's CDR3 is CASTQGGTGGETQYF. Here the CDR3 DNA reads TGTGCCAGCACCCAAGGGGGGACAGGGGGGGAGACCCAGTACTTC.

The rearrangement joins TRBV28 to TRBJ2-3, with a weak D call TRBD2 (5 bases). Germline assignment: CDR1 MDHEN and CDR2 SYDVKM. The CDR3 runs to 12 residues. Trimming stripped 6 bases from V and 10 bases from J, with 14 bases between. CDR3 sequence (DNA): TGTGCCAGCAGCCCCGGGCGGGTGCCGCAGTATTTT. Its protein is CASSPGRVPQYF.

V and J are TRBV3-1 (or the pseudogene TRBV3-2) and TRBJ1-1, with D possibly TRBD1 on 6 matching bases. Trimming took off 4 bases at V and 9 bases at J, with 9 bases between the two ends. The CDR3 runs to 11 residues. Germline values: CDR1 LGHDT, CDR2 YNNKEL (reference sequence). CDR3 DNA sequence: TGTGCCAGCAGCCGAACAGGGAAAGCTTTCTTT. The encoded protein is CASSRTGKAFF.

The chain has TRBV6-6 and TRBJ2-6; tentatively, D is TRBD1 (6 bases). Trimming stripped 8 bases from V and 0 bases from J, with 11 bases between. The CDR3 spans 15 residues. Per germline, CDR1 MNHNY and CDR2 SVGAGI (reference sequence). CDR3 DNA: TGTGCCAGCCGGGACACAAACTCTGGGGCCAACGTCCTGACTTTC. This sequence encodes CASRDTNSGANVLTF.

The chain carries TRBV5-1 and TRBJ1-5; the D is unclear. This CDR3 spans 15 amino acids. The ends were cut back, 1 base at V and 1 base at J, with 9 bases in the middle. CDR1 is SGHRS and CDR2 is YFSETQ in the germline V gene. DNA for the CDR3: TGCGCCAGCAGCTTGAAGGCGGGGAGCAATCAGCCCCAGCATTTT. This translates into CASSLKAGSNQPQHF.

V and J are TRBV29-1 and TRBJ1-1; D is ambiguous. The germline gives CDR1 SQVTM, CDR2 ANQGSEA. The CDR3 is made up of 13 amino acids. V lost 6 bases, J lost 3 bases, and 14 bases lay in between. The CDR3 spells CSVWRGRDTEAFF. CDR3 nucleotides: TGCAGCGTCTGGCGGGGAAGGGACACTGAAGCTTTCTTT.

This chain links TRBV27 with TRBJ2-3, with TRBD2 identical over 8 bases. This CDR3 has 12 amino acids. Germline V lookup: CDR1 MNHEY, CDR2 SMNVEV (reference sequence). V lost 9 bases and J lost 6; bases outside the gene matches: 5. CDR3 loop: CASQAGADTQYF. DNA for the CDR3: TGTGCCAGTCAAGCGGGAGCGGATACGCAGTATTTT.